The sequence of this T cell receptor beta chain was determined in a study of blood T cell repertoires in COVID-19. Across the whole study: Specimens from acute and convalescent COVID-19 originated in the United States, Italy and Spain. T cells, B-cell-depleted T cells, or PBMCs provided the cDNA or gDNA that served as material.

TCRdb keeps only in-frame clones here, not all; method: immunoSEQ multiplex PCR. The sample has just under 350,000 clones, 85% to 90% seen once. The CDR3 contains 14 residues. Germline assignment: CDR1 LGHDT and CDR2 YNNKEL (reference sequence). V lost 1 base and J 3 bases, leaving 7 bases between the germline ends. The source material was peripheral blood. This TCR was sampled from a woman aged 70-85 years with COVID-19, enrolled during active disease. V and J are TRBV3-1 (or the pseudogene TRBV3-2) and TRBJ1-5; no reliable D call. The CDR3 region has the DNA TGTGCCAGCAGCCAAGCTAATTACAATCAGCCCCAGCATTTT. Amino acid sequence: CASSQANYNQPQHF.